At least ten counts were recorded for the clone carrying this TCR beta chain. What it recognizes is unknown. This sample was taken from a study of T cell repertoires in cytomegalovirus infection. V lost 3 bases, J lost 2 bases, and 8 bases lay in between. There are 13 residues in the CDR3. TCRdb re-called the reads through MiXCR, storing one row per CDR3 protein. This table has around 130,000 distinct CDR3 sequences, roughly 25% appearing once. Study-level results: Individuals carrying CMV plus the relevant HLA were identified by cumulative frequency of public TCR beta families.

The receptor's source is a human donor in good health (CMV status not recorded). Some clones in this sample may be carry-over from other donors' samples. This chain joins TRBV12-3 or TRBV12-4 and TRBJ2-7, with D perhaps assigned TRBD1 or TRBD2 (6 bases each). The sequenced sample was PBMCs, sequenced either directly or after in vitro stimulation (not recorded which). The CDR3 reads CASSLEGAYEQYF. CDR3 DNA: TGTGCCAGCAGTTTGGAGGGGGCCTACGAGCAGTACTTC.